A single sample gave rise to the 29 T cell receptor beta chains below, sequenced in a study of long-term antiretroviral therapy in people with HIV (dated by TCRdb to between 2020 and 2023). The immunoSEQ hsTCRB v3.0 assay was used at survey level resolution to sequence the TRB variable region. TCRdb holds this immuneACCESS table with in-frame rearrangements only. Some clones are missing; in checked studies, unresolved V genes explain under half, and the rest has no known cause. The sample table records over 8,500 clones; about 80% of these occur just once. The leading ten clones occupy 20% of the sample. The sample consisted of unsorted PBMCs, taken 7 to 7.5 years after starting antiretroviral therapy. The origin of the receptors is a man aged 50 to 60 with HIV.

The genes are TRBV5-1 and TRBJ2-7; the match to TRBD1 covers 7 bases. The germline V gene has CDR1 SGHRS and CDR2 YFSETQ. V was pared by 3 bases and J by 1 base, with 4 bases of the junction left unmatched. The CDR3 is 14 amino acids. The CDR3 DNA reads TGCGCCAGCAGCTGGGACAGCTATTCCTACGAGCAGTACTTC. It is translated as CASSWDSYSYEQYF.

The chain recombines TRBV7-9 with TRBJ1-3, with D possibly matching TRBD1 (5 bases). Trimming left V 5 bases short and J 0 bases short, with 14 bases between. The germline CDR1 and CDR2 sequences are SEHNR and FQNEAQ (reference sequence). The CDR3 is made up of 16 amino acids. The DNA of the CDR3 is TGTGCCAGCAGCGTCGACACAGGAATCTCTGGAAACACCATATATTTT. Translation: CASSVDTGISGNTIYF.

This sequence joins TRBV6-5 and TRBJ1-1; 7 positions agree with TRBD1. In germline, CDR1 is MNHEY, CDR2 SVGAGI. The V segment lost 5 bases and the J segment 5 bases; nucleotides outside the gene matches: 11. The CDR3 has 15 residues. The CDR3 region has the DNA TGTGCCAGCAGTCACCCGGACAGGTGGGAGACTGAAGCTTTCTTT. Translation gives CASSHPDRWETEAFF.

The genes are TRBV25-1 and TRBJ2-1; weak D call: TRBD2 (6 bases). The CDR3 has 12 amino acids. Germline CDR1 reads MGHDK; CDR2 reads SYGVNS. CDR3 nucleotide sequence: TGTGCATGCGGGGCCTACTACAATGAGCAGTTCTTC. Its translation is CACGAYYNEQFF.

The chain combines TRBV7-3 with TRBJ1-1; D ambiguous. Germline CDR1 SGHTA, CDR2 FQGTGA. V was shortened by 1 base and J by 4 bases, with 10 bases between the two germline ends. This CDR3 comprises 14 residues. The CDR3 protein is CASSLNGVSTEAFF. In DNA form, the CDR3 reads TGTGCCAGCAGCTTAAATGGGGTTAGCACTGAAGCTTTCTTT.

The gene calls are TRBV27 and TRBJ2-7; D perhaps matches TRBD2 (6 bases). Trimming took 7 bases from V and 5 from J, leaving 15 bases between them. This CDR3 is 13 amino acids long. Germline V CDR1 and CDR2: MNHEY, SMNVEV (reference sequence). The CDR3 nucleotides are TGTGCCAGCAATGGGGGGATAGGGAACGAGCAGTACTTC. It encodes CASNGGIGNEQYF.

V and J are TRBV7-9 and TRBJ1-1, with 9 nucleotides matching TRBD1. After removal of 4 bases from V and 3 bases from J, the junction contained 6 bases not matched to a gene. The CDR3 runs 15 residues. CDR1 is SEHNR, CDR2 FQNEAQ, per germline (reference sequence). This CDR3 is CASSSTGQGYTEAFF. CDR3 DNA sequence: TGTGCCAGCAGCTCCACGGGACAGGGCTACACTGAAGCTTTCTTT.

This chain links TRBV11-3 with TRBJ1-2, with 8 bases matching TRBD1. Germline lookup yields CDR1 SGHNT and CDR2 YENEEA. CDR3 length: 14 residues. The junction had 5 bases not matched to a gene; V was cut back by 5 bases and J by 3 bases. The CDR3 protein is CASSPGGQDYGYTF. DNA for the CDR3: TGTGCCAGCAGCCCAGGGGGACAGGACTATGGCTACACCTTC.

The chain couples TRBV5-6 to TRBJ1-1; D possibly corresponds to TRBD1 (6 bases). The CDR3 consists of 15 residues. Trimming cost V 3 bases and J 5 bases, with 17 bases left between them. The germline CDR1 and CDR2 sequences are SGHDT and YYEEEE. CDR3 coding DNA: TGTGCCAGCAGCTCCACAGAGGACAGCTGGACTGAAGCTTTCTTT. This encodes CASSSTEDSWTEAFF.

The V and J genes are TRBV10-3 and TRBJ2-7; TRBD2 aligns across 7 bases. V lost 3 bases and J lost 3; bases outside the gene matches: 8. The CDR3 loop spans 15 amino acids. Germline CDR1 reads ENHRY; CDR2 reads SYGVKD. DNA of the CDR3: TGTGCCATCAGTGATCCCAGGGACTACATCTACGAGCAGTACTTC. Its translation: CAISDPRDYIYEQYF.

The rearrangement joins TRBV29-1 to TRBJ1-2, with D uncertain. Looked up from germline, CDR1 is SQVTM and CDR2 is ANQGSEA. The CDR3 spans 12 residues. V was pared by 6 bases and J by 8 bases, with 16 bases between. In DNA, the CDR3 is TGCAGCGTCCCATCGGAGGATGGCGGCTACACCTTC. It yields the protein CSVPSEDGGYTF.

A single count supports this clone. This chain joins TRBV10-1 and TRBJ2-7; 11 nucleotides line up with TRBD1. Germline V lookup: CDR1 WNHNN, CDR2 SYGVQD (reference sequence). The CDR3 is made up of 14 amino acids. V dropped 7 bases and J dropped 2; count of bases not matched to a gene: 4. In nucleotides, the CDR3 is TGCGCCAGCACCCCGGGACAGGGGGCCTACGAGCAGTACTTC. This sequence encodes CASTPGQGAYEQYF.

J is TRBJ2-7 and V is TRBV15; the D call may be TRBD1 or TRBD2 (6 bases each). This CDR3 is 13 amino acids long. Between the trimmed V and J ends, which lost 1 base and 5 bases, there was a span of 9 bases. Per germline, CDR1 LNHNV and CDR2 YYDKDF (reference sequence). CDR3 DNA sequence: TGTGCCACCAGCAGAGTGGGGGGCGACGAGCAGTACTTC. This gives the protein CATSRVGGDEQYF.

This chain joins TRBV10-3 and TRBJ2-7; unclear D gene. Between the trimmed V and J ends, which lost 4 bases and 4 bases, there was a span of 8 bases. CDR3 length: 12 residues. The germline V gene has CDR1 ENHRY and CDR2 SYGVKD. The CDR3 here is CAISVDFYEQYF. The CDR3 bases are TGTGCCATCAGTGTCGACTTTTACGAGCAGTACTTC.

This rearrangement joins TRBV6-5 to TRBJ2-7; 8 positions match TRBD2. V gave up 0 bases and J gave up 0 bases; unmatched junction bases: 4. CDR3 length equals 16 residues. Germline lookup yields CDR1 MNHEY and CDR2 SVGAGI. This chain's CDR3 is CASSYSKAGGSYEQYF. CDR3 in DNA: TGTGCCAGCAGTTACTCGAAGGCGGGGGGCTCCTACGAGCAGTACTTC.

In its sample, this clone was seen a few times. The CDR3 is CASSAGPADNQPQHF. The CDR3 DNA reads TGTGCCAGCAGTGCGGGTCCGGCCGACAATCAGCCCCAGCATTTT. J is TRBJ1-5 and V is TRBV6-1, with D uncertain. CDR3 size: 15 residues. V was cut by 4 bases and J by 3 bases, with 13 bases left in between. Germline V gives CDR1 MNHNS, CDR2 SASEGT.

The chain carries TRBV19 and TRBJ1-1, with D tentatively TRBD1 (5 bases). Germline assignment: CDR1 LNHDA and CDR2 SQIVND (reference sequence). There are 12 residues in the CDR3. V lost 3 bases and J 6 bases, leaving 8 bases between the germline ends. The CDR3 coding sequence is TGTGCCAGTAGTATCGGGGGGTCTGAAGCTTTCTTT. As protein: CASSIGGSEAFF.

CDR3 nucleotide sequence: TGTGCCAGCAGTCCACAGGTTTGGACTGAAGCTTTCTTT. This translates into CASSPQVWTEAFF. The chain links TRBV27 to TRBJ1-1; D might be TRBD1 (5 bases). V gave up 5 bases and J gave up 5 bases, with 12 bases separating them. Per germline, CDR1 MNHEY and CDR2 SMNVEV (reference sequence). The CDR3 covers 13 residues.

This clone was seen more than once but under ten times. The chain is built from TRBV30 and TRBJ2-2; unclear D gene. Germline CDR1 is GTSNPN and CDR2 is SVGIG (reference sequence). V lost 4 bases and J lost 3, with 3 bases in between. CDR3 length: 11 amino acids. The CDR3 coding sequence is TGTGCCTGGACCCACACCGGGGAGCTGTTTTTT. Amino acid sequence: CAWTHTGELFF.

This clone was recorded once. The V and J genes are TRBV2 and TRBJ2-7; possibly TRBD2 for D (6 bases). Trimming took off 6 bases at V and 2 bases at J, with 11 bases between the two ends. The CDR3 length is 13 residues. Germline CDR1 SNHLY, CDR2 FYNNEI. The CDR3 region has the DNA TGTGCCAGCAGGGGGACGGGAGCCTACGAGCAGTACTTC. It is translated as CASRGTGAYEQYF.

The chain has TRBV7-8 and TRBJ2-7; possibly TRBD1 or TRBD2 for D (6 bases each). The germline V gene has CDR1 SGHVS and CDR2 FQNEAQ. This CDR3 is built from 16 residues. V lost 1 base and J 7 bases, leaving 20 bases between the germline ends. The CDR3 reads CASSLEGGRWEVEQYF. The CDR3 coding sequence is TGTGCCAGCAGCTTAGAGGGGGGACGATGGGAAGTGGAGCAGTACTTC.

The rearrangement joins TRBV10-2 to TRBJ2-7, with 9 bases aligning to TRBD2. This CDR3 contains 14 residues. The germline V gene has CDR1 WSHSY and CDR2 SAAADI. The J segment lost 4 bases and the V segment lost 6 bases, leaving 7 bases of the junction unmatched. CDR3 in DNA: TGCGCCAGCAGAAGACCGGGACTAGCTTACGAGCAGTACTTC. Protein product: CASRRPGLAYEQYF.

The CDR3 coding sequence is TGTGCCAGCAGCTTAGGGGCGACTGAAGCTTTCTTT. Its protein is CASSLGATEAFF. The genes are TRBV7-8 and TRBJ1-1; no clear D gene. CDR3 length: 12 amino acids. Trimming pared 1 base from V and 5 bases from J, leaving 5 bases between. The germline V gene has CDR1 SGHVS and CDR2 FQNEAQ.

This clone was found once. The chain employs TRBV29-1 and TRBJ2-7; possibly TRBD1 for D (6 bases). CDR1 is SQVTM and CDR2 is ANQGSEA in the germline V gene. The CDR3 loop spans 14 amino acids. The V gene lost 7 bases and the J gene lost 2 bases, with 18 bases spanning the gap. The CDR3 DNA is TGCAGCGCCCGACAGGACCGCCCCCCCTACGAGCAGTACTTC. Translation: CSARQDRPPYEQYF.

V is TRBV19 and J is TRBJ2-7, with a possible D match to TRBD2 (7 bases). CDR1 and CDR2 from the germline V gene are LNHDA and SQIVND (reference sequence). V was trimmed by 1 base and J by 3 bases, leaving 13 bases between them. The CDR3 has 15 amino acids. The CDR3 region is CASSIAPGEGYEQYF. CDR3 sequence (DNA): TGTGCCAGTAGTATAGCGCCAGGGGAGGGCTACGAGCAGTACTTC. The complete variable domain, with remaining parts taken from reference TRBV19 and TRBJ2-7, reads DGGITQSPKYLFRKEGQNVTLSCEQNLNHDAMYWYRQDPGQGLRLIYYSQIVNDFQKGDIAEGYSVSREKKESFPLTVTSAQKNPTAFYLCASSIAPGEGYEQYFGPGTRLTVT.

CDR3 nucleotide sequence: TGTGCCAGCAGCTTAGAGAAGTCAAGTTCCAGGGAGTACAATGAGCAGTTCTTC. Protein product: CASSLEKSSSREYNEQFF. The chain is built from TRBV7-9 and TRBJ2-1; perhaps D is TRBD1 or TRBD2 (5 bases each). Trimming pared 1 base from V and 4 bases from J, leaving 20 bases between. The CDR3 consists of 18 residues. Looked up from germline, CDR1 is SEHNR and CDR2 is FQNEAQ (reference sequence).

The CDR3 region has the DNA TGCGCCAGCAGCCAAAGGGAGACAGGGGGCCCCGGGGAGCTGTTTTTT. The encoded protein is CASSQRETGGPGELFF. The genes are TRBV4-1 and TRBJ2-2, with 10 bases lining up with TRBD1. The germline gives CDR1 MGHRA, CDR2 YSYEKL. The ends lost 2 bases at V and 6 bases at J; junction bases unmatched: 6. The length of the CDR3 is 16 residues.

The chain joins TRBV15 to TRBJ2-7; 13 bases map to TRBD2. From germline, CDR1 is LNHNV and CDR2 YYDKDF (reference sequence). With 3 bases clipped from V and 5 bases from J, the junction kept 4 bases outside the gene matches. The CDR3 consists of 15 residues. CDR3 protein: CATSRAGLAGDEQYF. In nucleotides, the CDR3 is TGTGCCACCAGCAGGGCCGGACTAGCGGGGGACGAGCAGTACTTC.

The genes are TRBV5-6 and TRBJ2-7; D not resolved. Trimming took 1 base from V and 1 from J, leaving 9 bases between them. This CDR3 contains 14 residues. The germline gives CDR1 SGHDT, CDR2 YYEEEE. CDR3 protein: CASSLPRVSYEQYF. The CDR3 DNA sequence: TGTGCCAGCAGCTTGCCCAGAGTATCCTACGAGCAGTACTTC.